This TCR beta chain came from a study of molecular identifiers for immune sequencing clone quantification. TCRdb used MiXCR to reprocess the PCR reads, holding one entry per CDR3 protein. Among about 68,000 distinct CDR3 sequences listed, 18% were seen once. V lost 4 bases and J lost 6, with 19 bases in between. Germline lookup yields CDR1 MNHEY and CDR2 SMNVEV (reference sequence). The CDR3 runs 15 residues. This clonotype was seen at least ten times. The sample consisted of naive CD8+ T cells from blood, with Jurkat cell RNA spiked in. Stated subset: FACS-sorted CD8+CD4-CCR7+CD45RA+ naive T cells. V gene TRBV27 combines with J gene TRBJ2-7, with D perhaps matching TRBD2 (6 bases). The TCR sequence derives from a human donor in good health. Some libraries in this study had Jurkat cell RNA spiked in. CDR3 sequence reads: CASSSRAAGGFEQYF. The DNA for the CDR3 is TGTGCCAGCAGTTCGAGGGCAGCCGGAGGGTTCGAGCAGTACTTC.